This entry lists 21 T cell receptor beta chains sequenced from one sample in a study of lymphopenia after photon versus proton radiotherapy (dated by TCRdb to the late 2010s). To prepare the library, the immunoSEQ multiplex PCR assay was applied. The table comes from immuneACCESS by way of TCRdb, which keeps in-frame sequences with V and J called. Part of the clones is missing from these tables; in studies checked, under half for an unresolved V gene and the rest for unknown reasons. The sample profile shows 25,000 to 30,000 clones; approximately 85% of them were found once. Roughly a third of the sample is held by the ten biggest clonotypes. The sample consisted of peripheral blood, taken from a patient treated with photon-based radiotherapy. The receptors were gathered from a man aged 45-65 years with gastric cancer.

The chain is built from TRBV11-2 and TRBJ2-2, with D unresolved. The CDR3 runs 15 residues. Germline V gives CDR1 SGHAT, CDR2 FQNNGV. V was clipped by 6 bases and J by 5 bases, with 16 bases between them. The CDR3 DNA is TGTGCCAGCAGTTCCCCCGGGTCCAGAACCGGGGAGCTGTTTTTT. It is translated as CASSSPGSRTGELFF.

The CDR3 sequence: CASSLRRDSGRVYNSPLHF. The CDR3 DNA reads as TGTGCCAGCAGCTTAAGGCGGGATTCCGGCAGGGTCTATAATTCACCCCTCCACTTT. The chain carries TRBV7-2 and TRBJ1-6; D possibly corresponds to TRBD1 (5 bases). The germline V gene has CDR1 SGHTA and CDR2 FQGNSA. V was pared by 2 bases and J by 3 bases, with 20 bases between. The CDR3 is 19 residues long.

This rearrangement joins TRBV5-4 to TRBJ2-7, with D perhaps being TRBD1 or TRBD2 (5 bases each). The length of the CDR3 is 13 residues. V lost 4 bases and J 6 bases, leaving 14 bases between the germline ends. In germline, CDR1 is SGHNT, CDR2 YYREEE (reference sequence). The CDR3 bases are TGTGCCAGCAGCAACTCTCCGGGGCGCGAGCAGTACGTC. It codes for CASSNSPGREQYV.

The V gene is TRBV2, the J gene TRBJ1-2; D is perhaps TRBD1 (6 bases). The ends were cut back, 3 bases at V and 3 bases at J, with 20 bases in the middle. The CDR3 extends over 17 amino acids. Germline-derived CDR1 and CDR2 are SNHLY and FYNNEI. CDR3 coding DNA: TGTGCCAGCAGTGATCCACGCGATTACGCAGGGGACTATGGCTACACCTTC. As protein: CASSDPRDYAGDYGYTF.

The CDR3 is CAISTSPSDTQYF. CDR3 bases: TGTGCCATCAGCACTAGTCCTTCAGATACGCAGTATTTT. The chain has TRBV10-3 and TRBJ2-3, with D possibly being TRBD2 (5 bases). The CDR3 is 13 residues long. The V and J ends lost 6 bases and 4 bases respectively, with 11 bases between them. CDR1 and CDR2 (germline): ENHRY, SYGVKD.

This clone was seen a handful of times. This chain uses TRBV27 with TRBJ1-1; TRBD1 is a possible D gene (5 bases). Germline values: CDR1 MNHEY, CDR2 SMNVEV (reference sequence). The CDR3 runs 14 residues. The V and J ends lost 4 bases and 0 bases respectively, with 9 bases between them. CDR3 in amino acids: CASSSTVMNTEAFF. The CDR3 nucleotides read TGTGCCAGCAGTTCGACAGTCATGAACACTGAAGCTTTCTTT.

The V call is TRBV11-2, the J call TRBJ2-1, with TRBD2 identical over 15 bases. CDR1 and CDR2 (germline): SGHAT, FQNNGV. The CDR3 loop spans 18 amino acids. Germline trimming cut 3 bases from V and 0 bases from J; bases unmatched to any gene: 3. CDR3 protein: CASSFGLAGGSSYNEQFF. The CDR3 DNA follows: TGTGCCAGCAGCTTCGGACTAGCGGGGGGGAGCTCCTACAATGAGCAGTTCTTC.

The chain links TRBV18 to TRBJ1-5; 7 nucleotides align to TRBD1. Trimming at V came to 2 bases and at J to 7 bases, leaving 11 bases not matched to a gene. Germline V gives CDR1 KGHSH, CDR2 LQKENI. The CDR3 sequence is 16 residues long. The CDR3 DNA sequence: TGTGCCAGCTCACCAGGGCCAGGGGGGTGGAGGCAGCCCCAGCATTTT. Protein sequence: CASSPGPGGWRQPQHF.

As DNA, the CDR3 is TGCGCCAGCAGCTACCTTAGCGGGGACGAGCGATACTTC. Translated, it gives CASSYLSGDERYF. The rearrangement joins TRBV5-1 to TRBJ2-7; 8 positions match TRBD2. Germline trimming cut 3 bases from V and 13 bases from J; bases unmatched to any gene: 12. Germline loops: CDR1 SGHRS, CDR2 YFSETQ. The CDR3 is made up of 13 amino acids. Full variable domain (remainder filled in from reference TRBV5-1 and TRBJ2-7): KAGVTQTPRYLIKTRGQQVTLSCSPISGHRSVSWYQQTPGQGLQFLFEYFSETQRNKGNFPGRFSGRQFSNSRSEMNVSTLELGDSALYLCASSYLSGDERYFGPGTRLTVT.

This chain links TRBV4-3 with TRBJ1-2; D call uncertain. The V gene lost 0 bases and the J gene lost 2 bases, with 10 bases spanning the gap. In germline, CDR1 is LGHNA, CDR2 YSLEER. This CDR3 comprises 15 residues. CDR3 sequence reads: CASSQEYRHNYGYTF. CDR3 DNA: TGCGCCAGCAGCCAAGAGTACCGGCACAACTATGGCTACACCTTC.

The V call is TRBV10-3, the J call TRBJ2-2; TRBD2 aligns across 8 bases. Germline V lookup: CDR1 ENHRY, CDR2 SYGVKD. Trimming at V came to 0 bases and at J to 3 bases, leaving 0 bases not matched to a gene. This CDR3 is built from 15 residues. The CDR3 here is CAISESSGDTGELFF. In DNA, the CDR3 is TGTGCCATCAGTGAGTCTAGCGGGGACACCGGGGAGCTGTTTTTT.

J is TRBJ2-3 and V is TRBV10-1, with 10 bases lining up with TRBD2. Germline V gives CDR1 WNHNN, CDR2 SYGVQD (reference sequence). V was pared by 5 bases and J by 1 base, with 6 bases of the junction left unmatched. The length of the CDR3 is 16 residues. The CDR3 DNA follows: TGCGCCAGCAGTAGATTAGCGGGGGGACGCACAGATACGCAGTATTTT. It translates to CASSRLAGGRTDTQYF.

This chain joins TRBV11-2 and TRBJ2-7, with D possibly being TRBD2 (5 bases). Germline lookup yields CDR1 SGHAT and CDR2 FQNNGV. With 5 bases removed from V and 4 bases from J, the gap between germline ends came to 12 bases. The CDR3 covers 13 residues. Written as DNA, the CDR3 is TGTGCCAGCAGCCCCCAACTAGAATACGAGCAGTACTTC. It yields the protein CASSPQLEYEQYF.

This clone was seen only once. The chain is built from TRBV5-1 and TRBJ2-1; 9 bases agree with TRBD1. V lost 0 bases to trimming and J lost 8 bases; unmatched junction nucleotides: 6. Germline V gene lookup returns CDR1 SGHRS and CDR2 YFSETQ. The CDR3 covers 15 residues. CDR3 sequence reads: CASSLGRDRVDEQFF. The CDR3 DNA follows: TGCGCCAGCAGCTTGGGTAGGGACAGGGTGGATGAGCAGTTCTTC.

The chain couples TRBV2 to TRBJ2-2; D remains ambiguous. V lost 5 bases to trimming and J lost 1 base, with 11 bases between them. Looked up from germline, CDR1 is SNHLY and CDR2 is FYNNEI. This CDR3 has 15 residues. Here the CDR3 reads CASSIRQMNTGELFF. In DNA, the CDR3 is TGTGCCAGCAGTATACGGCAAATGAACACCGGGGAGCTGTTTTTT.

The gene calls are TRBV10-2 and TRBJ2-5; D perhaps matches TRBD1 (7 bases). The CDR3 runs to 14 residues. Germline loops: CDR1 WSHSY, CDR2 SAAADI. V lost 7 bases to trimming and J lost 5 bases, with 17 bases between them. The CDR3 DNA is TGCGCCAGCACAGGGGGTACGGGGGCCGAGACCCAGTACTTC. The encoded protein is CASTGGTGAETQYF.

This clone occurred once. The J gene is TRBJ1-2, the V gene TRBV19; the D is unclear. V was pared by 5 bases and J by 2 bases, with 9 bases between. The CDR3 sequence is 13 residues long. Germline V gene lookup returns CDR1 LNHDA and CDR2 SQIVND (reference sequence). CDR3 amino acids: CASSGMGNYGYTF. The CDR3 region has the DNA TGTGCCAGTAGTGGTATGGGGAACTATGGCTACACCTTC.

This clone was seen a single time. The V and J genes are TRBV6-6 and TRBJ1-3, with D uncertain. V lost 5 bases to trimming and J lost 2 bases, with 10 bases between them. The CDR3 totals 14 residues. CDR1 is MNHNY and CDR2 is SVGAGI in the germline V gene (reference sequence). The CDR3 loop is CASSPGGAGNTIYF. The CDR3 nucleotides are TGTGCCAGCAGTCCCGGTGGGGCTGGAAACACCATATATTTT.

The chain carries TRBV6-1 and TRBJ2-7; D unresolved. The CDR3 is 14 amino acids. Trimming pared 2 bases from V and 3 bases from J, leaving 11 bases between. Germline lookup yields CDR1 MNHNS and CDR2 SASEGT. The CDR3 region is CASSEIGKSYEQYF. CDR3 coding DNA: TGTGCCAGCAGTGAAATAGGGAAAAGCTACGAGCAGTACTTC.

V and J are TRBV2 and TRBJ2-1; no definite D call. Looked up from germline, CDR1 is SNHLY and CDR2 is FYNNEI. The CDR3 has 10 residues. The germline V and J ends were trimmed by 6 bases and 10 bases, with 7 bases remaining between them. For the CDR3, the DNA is TGTGCCAGCAGCTTGTTGGAGCAGTTCTTC. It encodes CASSLLEQFF. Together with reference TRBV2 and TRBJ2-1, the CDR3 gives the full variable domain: EPEVTQTPSHQVTQMGQEVILRCVPISNHLYFYWYRQILGQKVEFLVSFYNNEISEKSEIFDDQFSVERPDGSNFTLKIRSTKLEDSAMYFCASSLLEQFFGPGTRLTVL.

CDR3 residues: CASKAGVGTGELFF. Here the CDR3 DNA reads TGTGCCAGTAAGGCGGGGGTAGGCACCGGGGAGCTGTTTTTT. The genes are TRBV19 and TRBJ2-2, with 7 bases matching TRBD2. The junction had 6 bases not matched to a gene; V was cut back by 7 bases and J by 4 bases. This CDR3 contains 14 residues. CDR1 and CDR2 (germline): LNHDA, SQIVND (reference sequence).